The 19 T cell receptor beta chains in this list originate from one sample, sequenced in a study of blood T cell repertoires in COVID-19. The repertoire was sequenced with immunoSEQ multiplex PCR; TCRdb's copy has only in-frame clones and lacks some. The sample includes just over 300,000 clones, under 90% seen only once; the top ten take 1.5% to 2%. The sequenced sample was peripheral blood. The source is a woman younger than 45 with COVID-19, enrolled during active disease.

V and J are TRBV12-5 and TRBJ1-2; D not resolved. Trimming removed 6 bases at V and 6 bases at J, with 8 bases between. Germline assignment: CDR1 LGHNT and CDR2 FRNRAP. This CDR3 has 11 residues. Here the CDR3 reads CASGPSDGYTF. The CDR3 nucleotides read TGTGCTAGTGGGCCCTCGGATGGCTACACCTTC.

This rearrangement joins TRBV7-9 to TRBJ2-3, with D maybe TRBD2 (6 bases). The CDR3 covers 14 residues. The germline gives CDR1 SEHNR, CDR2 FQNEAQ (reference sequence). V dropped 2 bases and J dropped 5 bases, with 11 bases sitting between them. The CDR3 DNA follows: TGTGCCAGCAGCTTAATGTCCGGGGGAGATACGCAGTATTTT. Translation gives CASSLMSGGDTQYF.

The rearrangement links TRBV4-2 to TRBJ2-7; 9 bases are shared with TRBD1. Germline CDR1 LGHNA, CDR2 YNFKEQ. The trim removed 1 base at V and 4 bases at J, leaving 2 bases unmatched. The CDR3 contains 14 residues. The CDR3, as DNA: TGTGCCAGCAGCCAAGGGACAGGGGTGTACGAGCAGTACTTC. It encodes CASSQGTGVYEQYF.

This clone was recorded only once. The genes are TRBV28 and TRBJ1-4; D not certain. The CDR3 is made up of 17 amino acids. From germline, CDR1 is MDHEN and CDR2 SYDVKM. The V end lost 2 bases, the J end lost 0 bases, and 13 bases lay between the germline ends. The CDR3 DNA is TGTGCCAGCAGTTTAAATTTCGGCGGTGCAACTAATGAAAAACTGTTTTTT. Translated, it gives CASSLNFGGATNEKLFF.

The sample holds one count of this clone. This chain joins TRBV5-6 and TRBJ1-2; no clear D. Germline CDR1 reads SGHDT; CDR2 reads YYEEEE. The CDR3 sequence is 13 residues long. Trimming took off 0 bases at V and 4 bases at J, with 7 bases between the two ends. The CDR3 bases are TGTGCCAGCAGCTTGGGGTGGGCCTATGGCTACACCTTC. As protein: CASSLGWAYGYTF.

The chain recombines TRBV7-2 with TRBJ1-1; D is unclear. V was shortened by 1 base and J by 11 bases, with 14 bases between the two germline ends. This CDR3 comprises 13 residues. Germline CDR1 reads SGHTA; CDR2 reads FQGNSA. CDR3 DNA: TGTGCCAGCAGCTTAGACCGACCCTTGGGCGCTTTCTTT. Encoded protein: CASSLDRPLGAFF.

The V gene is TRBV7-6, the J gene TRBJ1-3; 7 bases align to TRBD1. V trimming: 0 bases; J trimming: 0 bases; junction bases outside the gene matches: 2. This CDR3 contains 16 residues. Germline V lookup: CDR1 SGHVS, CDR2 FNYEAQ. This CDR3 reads CASSLARGHSGNTIYF. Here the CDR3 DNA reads TGTGCCAGCAGCTTAGCGAGGGGGCACTCTGGAAACACCATATATTTT.

DNA of the CDR3: TGCGCCAGCAGCTGGGGCAGGGCTAACTATGGCTACACCTTC. It encodes CASSWGRANYGYTF. The V gene is TRBV4-1, the J gene TRBJ1-2; possible D gene TRBD1, 5 bases. Trimming removed 5 bases at V and 0 bases at J, with 10 bases between. The CDR3 totals 14 residues. Per germline, CDR1 MGHRA and CDR2 YSYEKL.

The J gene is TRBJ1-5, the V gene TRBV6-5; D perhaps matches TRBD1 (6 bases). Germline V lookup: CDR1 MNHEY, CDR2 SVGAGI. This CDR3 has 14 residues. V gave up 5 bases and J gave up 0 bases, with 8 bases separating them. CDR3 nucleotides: TGTGCCAGCAGTCCGGACAGTAGCAATCAGCCCCAGCATTTT. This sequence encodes CASSPDSSNQPQHF.

For the CDR3, the DNA is TGTGCCAGCAGTGCTCGGGTTCGGGATACGCAGTATTTT. The encoded protein is CASSARVRDTQYF. This chain connects TRBV2 to TRBJ2-3; D is undetermined. Germline V gene data show CDR1 as SNHLY and CDR2 as FYNNEI. Trimming took 4 bases from V and 6 from J, leaving 11 bases between them. The CDR3 runs 13 residues.

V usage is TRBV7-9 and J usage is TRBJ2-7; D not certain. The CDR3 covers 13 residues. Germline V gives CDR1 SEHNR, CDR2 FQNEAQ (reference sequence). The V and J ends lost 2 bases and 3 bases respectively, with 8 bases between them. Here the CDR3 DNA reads TGTGCCAGCAGCTTACACACAGACTACGAGCAGTACGTC. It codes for CASSLHTDYEQYV.

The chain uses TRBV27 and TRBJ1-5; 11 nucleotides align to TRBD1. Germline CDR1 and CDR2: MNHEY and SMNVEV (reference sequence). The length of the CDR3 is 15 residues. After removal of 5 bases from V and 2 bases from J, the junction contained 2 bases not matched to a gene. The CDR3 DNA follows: TGTGCCAGCAGTAGGACAGGGGGCGGCAATCAGCCCCAGCATTTT. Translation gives CASSRTGGGNQPQHF.

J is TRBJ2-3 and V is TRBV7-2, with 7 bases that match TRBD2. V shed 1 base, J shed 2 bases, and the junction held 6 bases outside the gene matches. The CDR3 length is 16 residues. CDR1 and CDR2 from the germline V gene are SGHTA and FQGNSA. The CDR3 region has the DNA TGTGCCAGCAGCTTAGGGGACTACATTAACACAGATACGCAGTATTTT. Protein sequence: CASSLGDYINTDTQYF.

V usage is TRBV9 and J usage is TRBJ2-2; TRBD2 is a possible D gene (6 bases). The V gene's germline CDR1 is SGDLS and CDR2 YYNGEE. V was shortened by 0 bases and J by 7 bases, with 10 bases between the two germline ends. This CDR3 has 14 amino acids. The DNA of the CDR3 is TGTGCCAGCAGCGTAGAACTAGCCAGCGGGGAGCTGTTTTTT. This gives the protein CASSVELASGELFF.

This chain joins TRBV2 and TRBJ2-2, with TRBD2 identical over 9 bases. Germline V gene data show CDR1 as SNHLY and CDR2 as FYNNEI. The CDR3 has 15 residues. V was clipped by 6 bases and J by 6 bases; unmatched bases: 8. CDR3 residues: CASRTGTSRAGELFF. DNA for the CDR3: TGTGCCAGCAGGACCGGGACTAGCCGGGCCGGGGAGCTGTTTTTT.

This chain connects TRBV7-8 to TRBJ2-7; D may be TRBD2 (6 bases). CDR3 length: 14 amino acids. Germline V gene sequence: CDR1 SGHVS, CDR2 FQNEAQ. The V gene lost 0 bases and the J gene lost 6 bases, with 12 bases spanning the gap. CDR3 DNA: TGTGCCAGCAGCTTAGCCCCAGGAGGGAGCGAGCAGTACGTC. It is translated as CASSLAPGGSEQYV.

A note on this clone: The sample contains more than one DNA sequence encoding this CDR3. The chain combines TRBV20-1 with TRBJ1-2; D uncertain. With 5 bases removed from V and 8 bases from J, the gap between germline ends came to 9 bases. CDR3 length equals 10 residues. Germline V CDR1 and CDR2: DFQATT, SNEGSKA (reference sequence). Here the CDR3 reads CSAEDYGYTF. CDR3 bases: TGCAGTGCTGAGGATTACGGCTACACCTTC.

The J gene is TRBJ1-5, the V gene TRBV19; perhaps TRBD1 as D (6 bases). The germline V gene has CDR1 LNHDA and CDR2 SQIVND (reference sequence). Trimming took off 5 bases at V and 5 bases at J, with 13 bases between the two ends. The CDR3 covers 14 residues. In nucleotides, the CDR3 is TGTGCCAGTAGTTCGAGGACAGTCGATCAGCCCCAGCATTTT. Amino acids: CASSSRTVDQPQHF.

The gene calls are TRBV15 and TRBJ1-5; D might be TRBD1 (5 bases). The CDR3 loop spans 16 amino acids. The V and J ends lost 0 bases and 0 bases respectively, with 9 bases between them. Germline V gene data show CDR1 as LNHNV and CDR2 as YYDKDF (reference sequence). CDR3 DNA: TGTGCCACCAGCAGAGACAGACAGAATAGCAATCAGCCCCAGCATTTT. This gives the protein CATSRDRQNSNQPQHF. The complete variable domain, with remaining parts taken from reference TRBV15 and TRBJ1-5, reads DAMVIQNPRYQVTQFGKPVTLSCSQTLNHNVMYWYQQKSSQAPKLLFHYYDKDFNNEADTPDNFQSRRPNTSFCFLDIRSPGLGDTAMYLCATSRDRQNSNQPQHFGDGTRLSIL.